The 22 T cell receptor beta chains reported below all come from one sample, sequenced in a study of response to subunit inactivated influenza vaccine. A single record per CDR3 protein comes from TCRdb applying MiXCR to the RT-PCR reads. Among 500,000 or so distinct CDR3 sequences, about 15% were seen once, and the ten largest hold 2.5% to 3.5%. The sample was CD4+ T cells sorted from PBMCs, taken roughly 24 months after vaccination. These receptors were collected from a man in his fifties or sixties who received an inactivated influenza vaccine.

The CDR3 is CASSNSGYSTDTQYF. Written as DNA, the CDR3 is TGTGCCAGCAGCAATAGCGGGTATAGCACAGATACGCAGTATTTT. The genes are TRBV7-9 and TRBJ2-3; 7 nucleotides agree with TRBD2. V gave up 5 bases and J gave up 0 bases; unmatched junction bases: 5. The CDR3 is 15 amino acids. The V gene's germline CDR1 is SEHNR and CDR2 FQNEAQ (reference sequence).

As regards this clonotype: One junction end disagrees with the germline gene, perhaps due to a read error. The chain is built from TRBV18 and TRBJ1-5, with D unresolved. The CDR3 runs to 16 residues. Germline assignment: CDR1 KGHSH and CDR2 LQKENI. The CDR3 DNA reads TGTGCCAGCTCACCAGGACGGCCCACGAACAATCAGCCACAGCATTTT. Its translation is CASSPGRPTNNQPQHF.

This clonotype was observed a few times. V gene TRBV20-1 combines with J gene TRBJ2-3; tentative D call: TRBD1 (6 bases). The germline gives CDR1 DFQATT, CDR2 SNEGSKA (reference sequence). Trimming pared 3 bases from V and 1 base from J, leaving 20 bases between. The CDR3 is 17 residues long. CDR3 nucleotides: TGCAGTGCTAGGCGTCCCGGGACACGGTCAGGCACAGATACGCAGTATTTT. It encodes CSARRPGTRSGTDTQYF.

The V gene is TRBV6-2 or TRBV6-3, the J gene TRBJ2-3; TRBD1 is a possible D gene (6 bases). Per germline, CDR1 MNHEY and CDR2 SVGEGT. The CDR3 has 16 amino acids. V lost 5 bases and J lost 3, with 18 bases in between. CDR3 loop: CASSTDGQSQTDTQYF. The CDR3 DNA sequence: TGTGCCAGCAGTACCGACGGACAGAGCCAAACAGATACGCAGTATTTT.

This chain connects TRBV20-1 to TRBJ2-5; D unresolved. The V end lost 2 bases, the J end lost 3 bases, and 10 bases lay between the germline ends. Germline V gene lookup returns CDR1 DFQATT and CDR2 SNEGSKA (reference sequence). There are 13 residues in the CDR3. This chain's CDR3 is CSARSARKETQYF. The CDR3 DNA reads as TGCAGTGCTAGATCGGCTAGGAAAGAGACCCAGTACTTC.

The chain couples TRBV5-1 to TRBJ2-5; D gene uncertain. Trimming removed 3 bases from V and 1 base from J, with 10 bases in between. The CDR3 consists of 14 residues. Germline loops: CDR1 SGHRS, CDR2 YFSETQ. The CDR3 nucleotides are TGCGCCAGCAGCTCCGGAGACACCCAAGAGACCCAGTACTTC. Residues: CASSSGDTQETQYF.

This clonotype was observed a handful of times. J is TRBJ1-6 and V is TRBV10-3, with TRBD1 identical over 9 bases. This CDR3 region has 14 residues. Germline V gene data show CDR1 as ENHRY and CDR2 as SYGVKD. V shed 10 bases, J shed 8 bases, and the junction held 9 bases outside the gene matches. The CDR3 coding sequence is TGTGCCACCCACAGGGGGCAATGGGATTCACCCCTCCACTTT. It encodes CATHRGQWDSPLHF.

The genes are TRBV28 and TRBJ1-2; 10 nucleotides line up with TRBD1. This CDR3 comprises 13 residues. Germline lookup yields CDR1 MDHEN and CDR2 SYDVKM. The trim removed 7 bases at V and 8 bases at J, leaving 7 bases unmatched. Here the CDR3 reads CASNPTGGRGYTF. The DNA for the CDR3 is TGTGCCAGCAACCCGACAGGGGGCAGAGGCTACACCTTC.

This clonotype turned up a few times. The chain recombines TRBV7-2 with TRBJ2-1; D is possibly TRBD2 (5 bases). Germline V CDR1 and CDR2: SGHTA, FQGNSA. Trimming removed 5 bases from V and 9 bases from J, with 14 bases in between. This CDR3 contains 13 residues. CDR3 sequence: CASSPNTRTEQFF. CDR3 coding DNA: TGTGCCAGCAGCCCTAATACTAGAACTGAGCAGTTCTTC.

The V call is TRBV12-3 or TRBV12-4, the J call TRBJ2-7; tentative D call: TRBD2 (6 bases). The germline V and J ends were trimmed by 7 bases and 7 bases, with 17 bases remaining between them. The CDR3 runs 13 residues. In DNA form, the CDR3 reads TGTGCCAGCACCATCTTGGGGACTCGGGAGCAGTACTTC. Its translation: CASTILGTREQYF.

Many counts were recorded for this clonotype. V gene TRBV29-1 combines with J gene TRBJ2-1; D is possibly TRBD2 (6 bases). CDR3 length: 12 amino acids. Germline V gene lookup returns CDR1 SQVTM and CDR2 ANQGSEA. V was cut by 4 bases and J by 15 bases, with 19 bases left in between. For the CDR3, the DNA is TGCAGCGTTGTTGCCGCGGGACCCATTGGGTTCTTC. Translation: CSVVAAGPIGFF.

This clonotype was recorded a few times. This sequence joins TRBV4-2 and TRBJ2-3; TRBD2 might be the D (7 bases). Trimming stripped 0 bases from V and 6 bases from J, with 16 bases between. Germline-derived CDR1 and CDR2 are LGHNA and YNFKEQ. This CDR3 region has 16 residues. This CDR3 is CASSQDYLGGADTQYF. DNA for the CDR3: TGTGCCAGCAGCCAAGACTACCTGGGGGGGGCGGATACGCAGTATTTT.

The CDR3: CASSFRLGTGTDEQYF. The CDR3 DNA is TGTGCCAGCAGTTTCCGCCTCGGGACAGGCACCGACGAGCAGTACTTC. The V and J genes are TRBV12-3 or TRBV12-4 and TRBJ2-7; 8 nucleotides match TRBD1. CDR3 length: 16 amino acids. V lost 3 bases to trimming and J lost 5 bases; unmatched junction nucleotides: 12.

Only a few counts were recorded for this clonotype. The CDR3 region is CASMPGFQETQYF. The CDR3 DNA is TGTGCCAGCATGCCAGGTTTCCAAGAGACCCAGTACTTC. The rearrangement links TRBV3-1 to TRBJ2-5; D remains ambiguous. V shed 7 bases and J shed 1 base, with 10 bases lying between them. Germline CDR1 LGHDT, CDR2 YNNKEL (reference sequence). The CDR3 runs to 13 residues.

The chain recombines TRBV20-1 with TRBJ2-1, with 9 bases fitting TRBD1. Germline assignment: CDR1 DFQATT and CDR2 SNEGSKA (reference sequence). The J segment lost 2 bases and the V segment lost 3 bases, leaving 11 bases of the junction unmatched. CDR3 length: 17 residues. CDR3 amino acids: CSARVFGQGTAYNEQFF. CDR3 sequence (DNA): TGCAGTGCTAGGGTCTTCGGACAGGGGACAGCCTACAATGAGCAGTTCTTC.

This clonotype showed up just a few times. The V and J genes are TRBV20-1 and TRBJ2-2, with D possibly matching TRBD1 (6 bases). V was trimmed by 0 bases and J by 0 bases, leaving 11 bases between them. This CDR3 is 16 amino acids long. Germline loops: CDR1 DFQATT, CDR2 SNEGSKA (reference sequence). The CDR3 DNA is TGCAGTGCTAGAGATCTAGGACAGTCGAACACCGGGGAGCTGTTTTTT. Translated, it gives CSARDLGQSNTGELFF.

A few counts support this clonotype. The CDR3 region is CASRSGGDTEAFF. As DNA, the CDR3 is TGTGCCAGCAGGTCAGGGGGGGACACTGAAGCTTTCTTT. The gene calls are TRBV6-1 and TRBJ1-1, with TRBD1 identical over 7 bases. Germline lookup yields CDR1 MNHNS and CDR2 SASEGT. The CDR3 consists of 13 residues. J lost 3 bases, V lost 6 bases, and 4 bases had no gene match.

There are a few counts of this clonotype. V and J are TRBV5-1 and TRBJ2-1, with D perhaps TRBD2 (6 bases). The CDR3 is 14 amino acids. Germline V lookup: CDR1 SGHRS, CDR2 YFSETQ. Trimming pared 1 base from V and 10 bases from J, leaving 15 bases between. CDR3 region: CASSLTRAGREQFF. In DNA, the CDR3 is TGCGCCAGCAGCTTGACCCGCGCGGGGAGAGAGCAGTTCTTC.

This chain joins TRBV6-6 and TRBJ2-1, with D perhaps TRBD2 (5 bases). This CDR3 comprises 11 residues. Germline V gene lookup returns CDR1 MNHNY and CDR2 SVGAGI (reference sequence). The V end was cut by 5 bases, the J end by 10 bases, with 9 bases between. CDR3 nucleotides: TGTGCCAGCAGTACGGACTCGGAGCAGTTCTTC. Encoded protein: CASSTDSEQFF.

This clonotype showed up many times. The chain employs TRBV11-2 and TRBJ2-4; tentatively, D is TRBD1 (5 bases). Trimming took off 3 bases at V and 6 bases at J, with 6 bases between the two ends. The CDR3 has 12 residues. Looked up from germline, CDR1 is SGHAT and CDR2 is FQNNGV. The CDR3 sequence: CASSFDRNIQYF. For the CDR3, the DNA is TGTGCCAGCAGCTTTGACAGAAACATTCAGTACTTC.

This clonotype appeared a few times. The chain is built from TRBV6-5 and TRBJ2-7, with 9 bases that match TRBD1. The CDR3 is 16 amino acids. The germline CDR1 and CDR2 sequences are MNHEY and SVGAGI. Unmatched junction bases numbered 10, after V lost 4 bases and J lost 3 bases. The CDR3 reads CASSSIQGAQRYEQYF. The CDR3 DNA is TGTGCCAGCAGTTCGATACAGGGGGCGCAACGCTACGAGCAGTACTTC.

This chain joins TRBV3-1 and TRBJ1-1; 12 bases map to TRBD1. V trimming: 3 bases; J trimming: 5 bases; junction bases outside the gene matches: 10. Germline assignment: CDR1 LGHDT and CDR2 YNNKEL (reference sequence). The CDR3 is made up of 17 amino acids. CDR3 amino acids: CASSHLGTGGFLTEAFF. The CDR3 nucleotides are TGTGCCAGCAGCCATCTCGGGACAGGGGGCTTTTTAACTGAAGCTTTCTTT.